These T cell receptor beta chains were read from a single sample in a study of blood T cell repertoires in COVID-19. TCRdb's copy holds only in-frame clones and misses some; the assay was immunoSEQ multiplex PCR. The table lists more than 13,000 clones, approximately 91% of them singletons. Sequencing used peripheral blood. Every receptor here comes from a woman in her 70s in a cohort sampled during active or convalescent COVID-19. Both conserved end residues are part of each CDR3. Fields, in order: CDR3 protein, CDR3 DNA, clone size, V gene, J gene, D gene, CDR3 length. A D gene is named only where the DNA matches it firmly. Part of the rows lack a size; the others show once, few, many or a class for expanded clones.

CDR3aa: CASSQGLAGGQETQYF; CDR3nt: TGCGCCAGCAGCCAAGGACTAGCGGGGGGGCAAGAGACCCAGTACTTC; abundance: once; v_gene: TRBV5-1; j_gene: TRBJ2-5; d_gene: TRBD2; len: 16
CDR3aa: CASSLERGDTDTQYF; CDR3nt: TGTGCCAGCAGCTTAGAGCGGGGGGACACAGATACGCAGTATTTT; abundance: .; v_gene: TRBV13; j_gene: TRBJ2-3; d_gene: TRBD2; len: 15
CDR3aa: CASRADRTYSNQPQHF; CDR3nt: TGTGCCAGTAGGGCCGACAGGACATATAGCAATCAGCCCCAGCATTTT; abundance: few; v_gene: TRBV19; j_gene: TRBJ1-5; d_gene: .; len: 16
CDR3aa: CASSLKGATGETQYF; CDR3nt: TGCGCCAGCAGCTTGAAGGGGGCGACCGGAGAGACCCAGTACTTC; abundance: once; v_gene: TRBV5-1; j_gene: TRBJ2-5; d_gene: TRBD1; len: 15
CDR3aa: CASQSKQPQHF; CDR3nt: TGTGCCAGCCAATCTAAACAGCCCCAGCATTTT; abundance: .; v_gene: TRBV28; j_gene: TRBJ1-5; d_gene: .; len: 11
CDR3aa: CASSRPTQGEQFF; CDR3nt: TGCGCCAGCAGCCGCCCAACCCAGGGCGAGCAGTTCTTC; abundance: .; v_gene: TRBV4-1; j_gene: TRBJ2-1; d_gene: .; len: 13
CDR3aa: CASSLAGQMNTEAFF; CDR3nt: TGTGCCAGCAGCTTAGCGGGACAGATGAACACTGAAGCTTTCTTT; abundance: .; v_gene: TRBV7-2; j_gene: TRBJ1-1; d_gene: TRBD1; len: 15
CDR3aa: CASSLQPAAYNEQFF; CDR3nt: TGTGCCAGCAGCTTACAACCGGCGGCGTACAATGAGCAGTTCTTC; abundance: .; v_gene: TRBV11-2; j_gene: TRBJ2-1; d_gene: .; len: 15
CDR3aa: CASGPPPGQGLDSPLHF; CDR3nt: TGTGCTAGTGGTCCACCTCCGGGACAGGGTCTTGATTCACCCCTCCACTTT; abundance: .; v_gene: TRBV12-5; j_gene: TRBJ1-6; d_gene: TRBD1; len: 17
CDR3aa: CASSLGRLAASYEQYF; CDR3nt: TGCGCCAGCAGCTTGGGGAGACTAGCGGCTTCCTACGAGCAGTACTTC; abundance: .; v_gene: TRBV5-1; j_gene: TRBJ2-7; d_gene: TRBD2; len: 16
CDR3aa: CASSGQKTEAFF; CDR3nt: TGTGCCAGCAGCGGACAAAAGACTGAAGCTTTCTTT; abundance: .; v_gene: TRBV5-6; j_gene: TRBJ1-1; d_gene: .; len: 12
CDR3aa: CASSWDRMTYEQYF; CDR3nt: TGTGCCAGCAGTTGGGACAGGATGACCTACGAGCAGTACTTC; abundance: .; v_gene: TRBV6-5; j_gene: TRBJ2-7; d_gene: TRBD1; len: 14
CDR3aa: CASRHGGLRDRGMGTEAFF; CDR3nt: TGTGCCAGCAGACACGGCGGGTTGAGGGACAGGGGGATGGGCACTGAAGCTTTCTTT; abundance: .; v_gene: TRBV7-8; j_gene: TRBJ1-1; d_gene: TRBD1; len: 19
CDR3aa: CASSYGTGRGNTIYF; CDR3nt: TGCGCCAGCAGCTACGGGACAGGGAGGGGAAACACCATATATTTT; abundance: .; v_gene: TRBV5-1; j_gene: TRBJ1-3; d_gene: TRBD1; len: 15